This TCR beta chain was sequenced for a study of naive and memory T cell subsets. Alpha and beta libraries were amplified separately from the second PCR onward. Comments on this clonotype: Its specificity is unknown.

V lost 7 bases and J lost 4; bases outside the gene matches: 8. Germline loops: CDR1 MDHEN, CDR2 SYDVKM. The CDR3 spans 15 residues. Study conclusions and caveats: Possibly reflecting memory cells re-expressing CD45RA, a few larger clonotypes occurred in naive repertoires, especially CD8.

The beta constant-region primer was an equimolar mix of two oligonucleotides covering TRBC1 and TRBC2. Four rounds of PCR amplified the ligated cDNA using nested alpha and beta constant-region primers plus SP2. A 12-nucleotide UMI and the SP2 primer were added to the cDNA 3' end by oligonucleotide ligation. Using its own MiXCR run on the UMI-ligation and nested PCR reads, TCRdb lists one record per CDR3 protein. The table includes 120,000 to 150,000 distinct CDR3 sequences, approximately 20% detected once. The sample taken for sequencing was naive CD8+ T cells from blood. The source is a human donor in good health. This rearrangement joins TRBV28 to TRBJ2-1; the match to TRBD2 covers 9 bases. The CDR3 nucleotides read TGTGCCAGCATAATGGGGCTAGCGGGATACAATGAGCAGTTCTTC. Protein product: CASIMGLAGYNEQFF.